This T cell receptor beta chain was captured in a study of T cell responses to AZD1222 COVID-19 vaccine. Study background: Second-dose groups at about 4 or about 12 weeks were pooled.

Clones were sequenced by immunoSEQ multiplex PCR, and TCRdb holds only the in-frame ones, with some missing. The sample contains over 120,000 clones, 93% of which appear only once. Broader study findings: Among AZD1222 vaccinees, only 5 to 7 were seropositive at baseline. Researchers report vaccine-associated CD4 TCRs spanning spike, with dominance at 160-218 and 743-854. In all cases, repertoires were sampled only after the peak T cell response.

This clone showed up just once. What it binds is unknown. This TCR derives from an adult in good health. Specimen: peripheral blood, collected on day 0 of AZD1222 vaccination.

CDR3 bases: TGTGCCAGCAGTTTCCGTCCTCGACAGGGGTACCACGAGCAGTACTTC. Its translation is CASSFRPRQGYHEQYF. J is TRBJ2-7 and V is TRBV27; TRBD1 matches at 8 bases. The trim removed 3 bases at V and 5 bases at J, leaving 12 bases unmatched. This CDR3 has 16 residues. Germline values: CDR1 MNHEY, CDR2 SMNVEV (reference sequence).